Included here is one TCR beta chain sequence, with context. The target antigen is unknown. From germline, CDR1 is SGDLS and CDR2 YYNGEE. V dropped 8 bases and J dropped 5 bases, with 13 bases sitting between them. The CDR3 spans 12 residues. The sample is drawn from a study of graft-versus-host responses after intestinal transplantation. This table comes from immunoSEQ multiplex PCR, and its TCRdb copy is limited to in-frame clones, with some not included. The sample holds 80,000 to 100,000 clones, around nine tenths seen once. This chain links TRBV9 with TRBJ1-1, with a possible D match to TRBD1 (5 bases). This receptor was identified in a human donor who received an intestinal transplant. Sequenced here: unstimulated CD4+ T cells sorted from spleen or lymph node cells, sampled before intestinal transplant. The CDR3 spells CASKGQGTEAFF. As DNA, the CDR3 is TGTGCCAGTAAGGGGCAGGGAACTGAAGCTTTCTTT. The whole variable domain, filled in from reference TRBV9 and TRBJ1-1, reads DSGVTQTPKHLITATGQRVTLRCSPRSGDLSVYWYQQSLDQGLQFLIQYYNGEERAKGNILERFSAQQFPDLHSELNLSSLELGDSALYFCASKGQGTEAFFGQGTRLTVV.